These 18 T cell receptor beta chains share one sample of origin, sequenced in a study of cytomegalovirus exposure and HLA in healthy donors. With 60 Vbeta and 13 Jbeta primers, the PCR was carried out. Libraries were prepared by immunoSEQ multiplex PCR; TCRdb keeps only in-frame clonotypes and omits some of them. Of about 120,000 clones detected, under 90% appear once; the ten largest clones hold 7.5% to 9%. The sequencing sample was made of PBMCs. The receptor set was obtained from a female donor in good health and CMV-seropositive.

J is TRBJ1-3 and V is TRBV9, with a possible D match to TRBD1 (5 bases). The V gene's germline CDR1 is SGDLS and CDR2 YYNGEE. This CDR3 comprises 15 residues. The V gene lost 0 bases and the J gene lost 0 bases, with 7 bases spanning the gap. Here the CDR3 reads CASSVGQLSGNTIYF. The CDR3 bases are TGTGCCAGCAGCGTAGGACAGCTCTCTGGAAACACCATATATTTT. Complete variable domain (other parts from reference TRBV9 and TRBJ1-3): DSGVTQTPKHLITATGQRVTLRCSPRSGDLSVYWYQQSLDQGLQFLIQYYNGEERAKGNILERFSAQQFPDLHSELNLSSLELGDSALYFCASSVGQLSGNTIYFGEGSWLTVV.

The chain recombines TRBV19 with TRBJ1-1, with D possibly matching TRBD1 (5 bases). Germline V gives CDR1 LNHDA, CDR2 SQIVND (reference sequence). The CDR3 consists of 15 residues. Between the trimmed V and J ends, which lost 3 bases and 4 bases, there was a span of 15 bases. CDR3 sequence: CASSMSQSTVTEAFF. Written as DNA, the CDR3 is TGTGCCAGTAGTATGTCCCAATCGACAGTCACTGAAGCTTTCTTT.

V gene TRBV27 combines with J gene TRBJ1-5; no reliable D call. V was pared by 2 bases and J by 5 bases, with 10 bases between. Germline CDR1 and CDR2: MNHEY and SMNVEV (reference sequence). This CDR3 has 14 residues. The CDR3 coding sequence is TGTGCCAGCAGTTTACGGTACGGTGATCAGCCCCAGCATTTT. Residues: CASSLRYGDQPQHF.

V is TRBV6-1 and J is TRBJ1-5, with D maybe TRBD1 (6 bases). V dropped 6 bases and J dropped 6 bases, with 18 bases sitting between them. The CDR3 runs to 15 residues. CDR1 MNHNS and CDR2 SASEGT come from the germline V gene. The CDR3 nucleotides are TGTGCCAGCAGGGAACGGGGGGCGTCAGGTCAGCCCCAGCATTTT. Its protein product is CASRERGASGQPQHF.

V and J are TRBV5-1 and TRBJ2-1; 8 bases are shared with TRBD1. The CDR3 runs 14 residues. Per germline, CDR1 SGHRS and CDR2 YFSETQ. The junction had 8 bases not matched to a gene; V was cut back by 7 bases and J by 5 bases. The CDR3 region is CASCYRGSDNEQFF. The CDR3 DNA sequence: TGCGCCAGCTGTTACAGGGGGTCCGACAATGAGCAGTTCTTC.

This chain connects TRBV9 to TRBJ1-2; D ambiguous. Germline lookup yields CDR1 SGDLS and CDR2 YYNGEE. This CDR3 comprises 15 residues. V lost 3 bases, J lost 4 bases, and 16 bases lay in between. CDR3 loop: CASSDSLTRGYGYTF. The CDR3 coding sequence is TGTGCCAGCAGCGACTCTCTGACGCGGGGCTATGGCTACACCTTC.

This clone has a handful of counts. This chain links TRBV11-2 with TRBJ2-5; no clear D gene. The CDR3 is made up of 12 amino acids. Trimming removed 3 bases at V and 4 bases at J, with 6 bases between. Per the germline V gene, CDR1 is SGHAT and CDR2 is FQNNGV. The CDR3 nucleotides are TGTGCCAGCAGCTTCGAGCGAGAGACCCAGTACTTC. Its protein is CASSFERETQYF.

This chain connects TRBV20-1 to TRBJ1-2, with D possibly matching TRBD1 (6 bases). Germline assignment: CDR1 DFQATT and CDR2 SNEGSKA (reference sequence). The CDR3 spans 11 residues. The V and J ends lost 5 bases and 8 bases respectively, with 12 bases between them. CDR3 nucleotides: TGCAGTGCTTACCACAGGGTCGGCTACACCTTC. Translation gives CSAYHRVGYTF.

This clone was seen a few times. CDR3 amino acids: CASSWDRGVYEQYF. CDR3 nucleotides: TGTGCCAGCAGCTGGGACAGGGGCGTCTACGAGCAGTACTTC. This rearrangement joins TRBV5-4 to TRBJ2-7; 10 positions match TRBD1. Germline V gene sequence: CDR1 SGHNT, CDR2 YYREEE (reference sequence). This CDR3 spans 14 amino acids. J was trimmed by 3 bases and V by 3 bases; bases with no gene match: 3.

The rearrangement links TRBV4-1 to TRBJ1-1; D remains ambiguous. V was clipped by 6 bases and J by 1 base, with 12 bases between them. Looked up from germline, CDR1 is MGHRA and CDR2 is YSYEKL. The CDR3 is 14 residues long. CDR3 protein: CASRLGGRNTEAFF. The CDR3 DNA reads as TGCGCCAGCAGGCTGGGAGGGAGGAACACTGAAGCTTTCTTT.

V is TRBV4-2 and J is TRBJ1-5, with 9 bases fitting TRBD1. J gave up 6 bases and V 4 bases, and 7 bases lay outside the gene matches. The CDR3 spans 15 residues. Germline CDR1 LGHNA, CDR2 YNFKEQ. The CDR3 bases are TGTGCCAGCAGCCCGAGGACAGGGGAGGGTCAGCCCCAGCATTTT. Its protein is CASSPRTGEGQPQHF.

This chain joins TRBV5-1 and TRBJ2-5; D is possibly TRBD2 (5 bases). Germline V gene sequence: CDR1 SGHRS, CDR2 YFSETQ. V was pared by 4 bases and J by 5 bases, with 15 bases between. This CDR3 is built from 14 residues. The CDR3 nucleotides read TGCGCCAGCAGCCCGACCCCACCGGGGGAGACCCAGTACTTC. Translated, it gives CASSPTPPGETQYF.

This clone was counted between two and nine times. The genes are TRBV7-9 and TRBJ2-3, with TRBD2 matching over 10 bases. Trimming at V came to 6 bases and at J to 0 bases, leaving 3 bases not matched to a gene. The length of the CDR3 is 15 residues. Germline-derived CDR1 and CDR2 are SEHNR and FQNEAQ (reference sequence). The CDR3 reads CASSRAGGSTDTQYF. The CDR3 coding sequence is TGTGCCAGCAGTCGAGCGGGGGGGAGCACAGATACGCAGTATTTT.

V and J are TRBV6-1 and TRBJ2-3, with D possibly TRBD2 on 6 matching bases. Trimming left V 7 bases short and J 5 bases short, with 13 bases between. CDR1 is MNHNS, CDR2 SASEGT, per germline. The CDR3 is made up of 13 amino acids. The CDR3 loop reads CASNRDSGDTQYF. CDR3 coding DNA: TGTGCCAGCAACCGGGACTCAGGAGATACGCAGTATTTT.

The chain links TRBV7-9 to TRBJ1-2; no clear D gene. The CDR3 loop spans 17 amino acids. From germline, CDR1 is SEHNR and CDR2 FQNEAQ (reference sequence). The germline V and J ends were trimmed by 3 bases and 2 bases, with 19 bases remaining between them. Written as DNA, the CDR3 is TGTGCCAGCAGCTTGTCGAACCTAGTCCCGGGGAACTATGGCTACACCTTC. It translates to CASSLSNLVPGNYGYTF.

The chain carries TRBV2 and TRBJ1-1; D not certain. This CDR3 spans 12 amino acids. Germline CDR1 and CDR2: SNHLY and FYNNEI. V dropped 4 bases and J dropped 6 bases, with 9 bases sitting between them. CDR3 DNA sequence: TGTGCCAGCAGTGCCTTCTTCGCTGAAGCTTTCTTT. Translating it yields CASSAFFAEAFF.

About this clone itself: The junction departs from the called germline gene at one end, perhaps through a read error. J is TRBJ1-1 and V is TRBV7-9; D is uncertain. Germline V lookup: CDR1 SEHNR, CDR2 FQNEAQ (reference sequence). This CDR3 has 12 residues. CDR3 sequence: CSSSRPDFQAFF. The DNA of the CDR3 is TGTTCCAGCAGCCGCCCGGACTTCCAAGCTTTCTTT.

This chain connects TRBV7-6 to TRBJ2-7, with D possibly matching TRBD2 (5 bases). V gave up 1 base and J gave up 7 bases, with 11 bases separating them. This CDR3 has 13 residues. CDR1 is SGHVS, CDR2 FNYEAQ, per germline. This chain's CDR3 is CASSLVQSGEQYF. DNA for the CDR3: TGTGCCAGCAGCTTAGTTCAATCGGGGGAGCAGTACTTC.